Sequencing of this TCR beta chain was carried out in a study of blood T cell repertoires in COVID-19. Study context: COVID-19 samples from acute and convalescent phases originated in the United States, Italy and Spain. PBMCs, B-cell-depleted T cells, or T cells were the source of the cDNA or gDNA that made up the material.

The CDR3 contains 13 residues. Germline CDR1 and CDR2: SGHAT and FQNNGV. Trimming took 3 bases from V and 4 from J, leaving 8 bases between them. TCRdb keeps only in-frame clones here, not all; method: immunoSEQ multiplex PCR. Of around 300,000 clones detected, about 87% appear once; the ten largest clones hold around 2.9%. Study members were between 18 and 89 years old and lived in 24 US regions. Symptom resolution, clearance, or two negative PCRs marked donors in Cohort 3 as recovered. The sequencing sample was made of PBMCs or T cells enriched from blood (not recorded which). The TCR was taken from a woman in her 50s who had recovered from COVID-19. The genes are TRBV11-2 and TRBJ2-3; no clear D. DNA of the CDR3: TGTGCCAGCAGCTTGAGTTTCCCAGATACGCAGTATTTT. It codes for CASSLSFPDTQYF.